These 24 T cell receptor beta chains were all obtained from the same sample, sequenced in a study of glioma-infiltrating T cells. Amplification of TCR alpha and beta CDR3 regions from RNA used iRepertoire nested multiplex PCR. Each CDR3 protein gets one entry after TCRdb re-called the multiplex PCR reads with MiXCR. The table records about 210,000 distinct CDR3 sequences, more than 25% of them present only once. The sample taken for sequencing was glioma tissue, nonneoplastic brain tissue, or PBMCs (not recorded which). The source is a human donor with low-grade glioma or glioblastoma, undergoing nonglioma brain surgery, or in good health (not recorded which).

A word on this clonotype: This may stem from a read error, because a much larger clone lies one nucleotide away. The chain uses TRBV14 and TRBJ2-7; 7 bases line up with TRBD2. The germline V gene encodes CDR1 SGHDN and CDR2 FVKESK. The CDR3 runs 13 residues. For the CDR3, the DNA is TGTACCAGCAGCTCAAGGACTAGCTACGAGCAGTACTTC. Protein product: CTSSSRTSYEQYF.

This clonotype has a count of ten or more. V usage is TRBV20-1 and J usage is TRBJ1-4; 7 bases fit TRBD1. V shed 0 bases and J 3 bases; nucleotides not matched to a gene: 1. The CDR3 is 14 amino acids. Germline V lookup: CDR1 DFQATT, CDR2 SNEGSKA (reference sequence). This CDR3 reads CSARDTGANEKLFF. The CDR3 bases are TGCAGTGCTAGAGATACAGGGGCTAATGAAAAACTGTTTTTT.

V is TRBV20-1 and J is TRBJ2-7; D is unclear. CDR1 and CDR2 (germline): DFQATT, SNEGSKA (reference sequence). Trimming pared 0 bases from V and 9 bases from J, leaving 15 bases between. CDR3 length: 13 amino acids. CDR3 amino acids: CSARDPRSCGQYF. CDR3 coding DNA: TGCAGTGCTAGAGATCCCCGCTCCTGCGGGCAGTACTTC.

This clonotype came up a few times. The rearrangement uses TRBV5-5 and TRBJ1-4; no clear D. CDR1 is SGHKS and CDR2 is YYEKEE in the germline V gene (reference sequence). The CDR3 is 16 residues long. Trimming stripped 0 bases from V and 0 bases from J, with 9 bases between. The CDR3: CASSLVMGATNEKLFF. DNA for the CDR3: TGTGCCAGCAGCTTGGTAATGGGCGCAACTAATGAAAAACTGTTTTTT.

This clonotype occurred many times. The gene calls are TRBV6-2 or TRBV6-3 and TRBJ2-2; D is uncertain. CDR1 and CDR2 (germline): MNHEY, SVGEGT. V was shortened by 8 bases and J by 1 base, with 8 bases between the two germline ends. The CDR3 spans 13 residues. In DNA form, the CDR3 reads TGTGCCAGCGTCTTACAGAACACCGGGGAGCTGTTTTTT. This gives the protein CASVLQNTGELFF.

On this clonotype itself: Sequence at one end of the junction differs from germline and may be a read error. The chain links TRBV4-2 to TRBJ1-1; D gene uncertain. CDR1 and CDR2 from the germline V gene are LGHNA and YNFKEQ. The CDR3 totals 13 residues. CDR3 sequence reads: CASSLSPNTEALF. CDR3 DNA: TGTGCCAGCAGCTTGAGCCCAAACACTGAAGCTCTCTTT.

Remarks on this clonotype: A single base separates this from a much larger clone, so it may be a read error. The chain couples TRBV5-1 to TRBJ1-1, with D unresolved. Trimming shortened V by 0 bases and J by 4 bases, and 13 bases separated the two germline ends. The CDR3 covers 15 residues. Germline CDR1 SGHRS, CDR2 YFSETQ. The CDR3 region is CASSLDRGLVTEAFF. For the CDR3, the DNA is TGCGCCAGCAGCTTGGATCGAGGGCTGGTCACTGAAGCTTTCTTT.

The J gene is TRBJ2-1, the V gene TRBV30; tentative D call: TRBD2 (6 bases). CDR1 GTSNPN and CDR2 SVGIG come from the germline V gene (reference sequence). Trimming removed 2 bases at V and 4 bases at J, with 18 bases between. There are 16 residues in the CDR3. The CDR3 region is CAWSPSQGLAYNEQFF. In DNA, the CDR3 is TGTGCCTGGAGTCCTTCCCAGGGACTCGCGTACAATGAGCAGTTCTTC.

Only a few counts were recorded for this clonotype. The chain recombines TRBV5-1 with TRBJ1-3; D unclear. Between the trimmed V and J ends, which lost 1 base and 5 bases, there was a span of 16 bases. This CDR3 contains 16 residues. CDR1 and CDR2 (germline): SGHRS, YFSETQ. DNA of the CDR3: TGCGCCAGCAGCTTGACTACTACGGAAGCCCGAAACACCATATATTTT. Protein sequence: CASSLTTTEARNTIYF.

This clonotype was recorded at least ten times. The chain is built from TRBV28 and TRBJ1-6; D gene unclear. Trimming left V 2 bases short and J 7 bases short, with 6 bases between. The CDR3 contains 13 residues. Germline CDR1 MDHEN, CDR2 SYDVKM. CDR3 in amino acids: CASSLGNNSPLHF. CDR3 sequence (DNA): TGTGCCAGCAGTTTAGGCAACAATTCACCCCTCCACTTT.

The chain joins TRBV18 to TRBJ2-7; D not certain. The germline CDR1 and CDR2 sequences are KGHSH and LQKENI. V was cut by 2 bases and J by 0 bases, with 11 bases left in between. The CDR3 sequence is 15 residues long. The CDR3 nucleotides read TGTGCCAGCTCACCAGGGCCAGGCAGCTCCTACGAGCAGTACTTC. Translating it yields CASSPGPGSSYEQYF.

This clonotype came up many times. The chain joins TRBV25-1 to TRBJ2-1; possibly TRBD2 for D (5 bases). With 2 bases removed from V and 7 bases from J, the gap between germline ends came to 9 bases. In germline, CDR1 is MGHDK, CDR2 SYGVNS. The CDR3 is 13 amino acids. The CDR3 reads CASSEGGLNEQFF. In DNA, the CDR3 is TGTGCCAGCAGTGAAGGAGGCTTAAATGAGCAGTTCTTC.

In this sample, this clonotype turned up many times. This chain links TRBV7-2 with TRBJ1-1; tentatively, D is TRBD1 (5 bases). The ends were cut back, 5 bases at V and 4 bases at J, with 20 bases in the middle. Germline CDR1 and CDR2: SGHTA and FQGNSA. The CDR3 contains 16 residues. The CDR3: CASSPLPSGIGTEAFF. CDR3 nucleotides: TGTGCCAGCAGCCCCTTGCCTTCAGGGATAGGCACTGAAGCTTTCTTT.

At least ten counts were recorded for this clonotype. The rearrangement joins TRBV7-9 to TRBJ2-3; D may correspond to TRBD1 or TRBD2 (5 bases each). V was trimmed by 8 bases and J by 5 bases, leaving 14 bases between them. This CDR3 contains 13 residues. The germline gives CDR1 SEHNR, CDR2 FQNEAQ (reference sequence). CDR3: CASGTIGGDTQYF. CDR3 DNA sequence: TGTGCCAGCGGGACGATAGGTGGAGATACGCAGTATTTT.

V gene TRBV7-2 combines with J gene TRBJ1-1; D may be TRBD2 (5 bases). The J call is in doubt because the DNA end fits TRBJ2-3 better. The CDR3 is 14 amino acids. CDR1 is SGHTA, CDR2 FQGNSA, per germline. The CDR3 coding sequence is TGTGCCAGCAGATCAACTAGATACACGATCGGTCAGTATTTT. This sequence encodes CASRSTRYTIGQYF.

This clonotype was observed at least ten times. The genes are TRBV20-1 and TRBJ2-7; D is unclear. Trimming left V 4 bases short and J 3 bases short, with 4 bases between. This CDR3 is 10 amino acids long. The germline V gene has CDR1 DFQATT and CDR2 SNEGSKA (reference sequence). CDR3 region: CSAMDYEQYF. The CDR3 nucleotides are TGCAGTGCTATGGACTACGAGCAGTACTTC.

Comment on this clonotype: This may arise from a read error, as a much more abundant clone is one base away. This chain links TRBV14 with TRBJ2-7, with 10 positions matching TRBD2. The germline CDR1 and CDR2 sequences are SGHDN and FVKESK. There are 16 residues in the CDR3. This CDR3 reads CTSRDGEAGGHYEQYF. CDR3 bases: TGTACCAGCAGAGATGGGGAAGCGGGAGGGCACTACGAGCAGTACTTC. The whole variable domain, remainder taken from reference TRBV14 and TRBJ2-7, is EAGVTQFPSHSVIEKGQTVTLRCDPISGHDNLYWYRRVMGKEIKFLLHFVKESKQDESGMPNNRFLAERTGGTYSTLKVQPAELEDSGVYFCTSRDGEAGGHYEQYFGPGTRLTVT.

This clonotype was recorded many times. The rearrangement uses TRBV20-1 and TRBJ2-1, with 16 bases matching TRBD2. CDR1 is DFQATT and CDR2 is SNEGSKA in the germline V gene (reference sequence). With 8 bases clipped from V and 7 bases from J, the junction kept 14 bases outside the gene matches. CDR3 size: 17 residues. CDR3 in DNA: TGCAGTTCTGAGGGACTAGCGGGAGGGCCAGGTAGGAATGAGCAGTTCTTC. It codes for CSSEGLAGGPGRNEQFF.

This clonotype was recorded many times. The CDR3 DNA follows: TGTGCCAGCAAAGGGACTAGCGGGAGCCCAGATACGCAGTATTTT. Its protein is CASKGTSGSPDTQYF. The chain couples TRBV7-2 to TRBJ2-3, with TRBD2 matching 14 bases. V dropped 7 bases and J dropped 4; count of bases not matched to a gene: 4. Germline assignment: CDR1 SGHTA and CDR2 FQGNSA. The CDR3 is 15 residues long.

V is TRBV4-3 and J is TRBJ2-5, with D possibly being TRBD2 (7 bases). This CDR3 has 16 residues. The V end was cut by 4 bases, the J end by 3 bases, with 18 bases between. Germline CDR1 LGHNA, CDR2 YSLEER. CDR3 coding DNA: TGCGCCAGCAGCCCGAACGGGGGGCAGGTTAAAGAGACCCAGTACTTC. Amino acids: CASSPNGGQVKETQYF.

Many counts were recorded for this clonotype. CDR3 protein: CASSQGPTGGPQHF. For the CDR3, the DNA is TGTGCCAGCAGCCAAGGGCCCACCGGAGGGCCCCAGCATTTT. The chain carries TRBV7-2 and TRBJ1-5; D unresolved. The V end lost 5 bases, the J end lost 9 bases, and 17 bases lay between the germline ends. CDR3 length: 14 residues. CDR1 SGHTA and CDR2 FQGNSA come from the germline V gene.

The sample holds many counts of this clonotype. The rearrangement links TRBV28 to TRBJ1-1; D remains unclear. This CDR3 region has 13 residues. The germline V and J ends were trimmed by 2 bases and 0 bases, with 4 bases remaining between them. Germline CDR1 reads MDHEN; CDR2 reads SYDVKM. CDR3 DNA sequence: TGTGCCAGCAGTTTAAGGGTGAACACTGAAGCTTTCTTT. This translates into CASSLRVNTEAFF.

The chain employs TRBV5-1 and TRBJ2-7, with 9 bases that match TRBD1. Trimming removed 3 bases from V and 3 bases from J; junction bases left unmatched: 10. Germline-derived CDR1 and CDR2 are SGHRS and YFSETQ. The CDR3 contains 16 residues. Written as DNA, the CDR3 is TGCGCCAGCAGCTCGTCCCCCGGGACAGGGATCTACGAGCAGTACTTC. Translated, it gives CASSSSPGTGIYEQYF.

At least ten counts were recorded for this clonotype. The chain combines TRBV5-1 with TRBJ1-6; unclear D gene. The CDR3 covers 18 residues. CDR1 and CDR2 from the germline V gene are SGHRS and YFSETQ. The V end was cut by 0 bases, the J end by 3 bases, with 16 bases between. CDR3 loop: CASSLEPGSPYYNSPLHF. The CDR3 DNA reads TGCGCCAGCAGCTTGGAGCCGGGATCACCATACTATAATTCACCCCTCCACTTT.